The sequence of this T cell receptor beta chain was determined in a study of Graves' ophthalmopathy and Graves' hyperthyroidism. Study information: Hyperthyroidism was classified as stable if no ophthalmopathy occurred within 18 months of follow-up.

Whole-study results and caveats: Classification of ophthalmopathy versus stable hyperthyroidism by a 13-signature model yielded around 90% sensitivity and around 81% specificity. Appearing in blood as well were most expanded thyroid clonotypes above 0.001 frequency.

The authors amplified TCR beta CDR3 regions from RNA transcripts. A first-round RT-PCR used HTBI primers, followed by a second-round multiplex PCR. TCRdb processed the multiplex PCR reads anew with MiXCR; each CDR3 protein has one entry. The sample includes 580,000 or so distinct CDR3 sequences, roughly 40% seen only once; the top ten take about 4.1%. V lost 4 bases and J lost 6, with 15 bases in between. Germline V CDR1 and CDR2: SQVTM, ANQGSEA. The CDR3 runs to 13 residues. Points on this clonotype: Its target is unknown.

The chain carries TRBV29-1 and TRBJ1-1, with D hard to call. The source material was peripheral blood or thyroid tissue (not recorded which). This TCR was recovered from an adult man with Graves' hyperthyroidism. CDR3 sequence: CSVGDGPGAEAFF. For the CDR3, the DNA is TGCAGCGTTGGCGACGGCCCAGGCGCTGAAGCTTTCTTT.